The 26 T cell receptor beta chains listed next were all sequenced from one sample in a study of blood T cell repertoires in COVID-19. Profiled with immunoSEQ multiplex PCR; TCRdb holds only in-frame clones, not every one. This table has over 75,000 clones, less than 85% appearing once. The sequenced sample was peripheral blood. These receptor sequences come from a man aged 45-60 years who had recovered from COVID-19.

For the CDR3, the DNA is TGCGCCAGCAGCTCCCCAGGGGTAGCTGGCTACACCTTC. It specifies CASSSPGVAGYTF. The chain couples TRBV5-1 to TRBJ1-2; tentative D call: TRBD1 (6 bases). Germline V gene lookup returns CDR1 SGHRS and CDR2 YFSETQ. Trimming took 3 bases from V and 7 from J, leaving 13 bases between them. This CDR3 is built from 13 residues.

The chain has TRBV2 and TRBJ1-2, with D unresolved. V was pared by 6 bases and J by 4 bases, with 9 bases between. The CDR3 has 12 residues. Germline CDR1 and CDR2: SNHLY and FYNNEI. The CDR3 sequence: CASSPLAYGYTF. DNA for the CDR3: TGTGCCAGCAGCCCGCTGGCCTATGGCTACACCTTC. The variable domain in full, with the rest retrieved from reference TRBV2 and TRBJ1-2, is EPEVTQTPSHQVTQMGQEVILRCVPISNHLYFYWYRQILGQKVEFLVSFYNNEISEKSEIFDDQFSVERPDGSNFTLKIRSTKLEDSAMYFCASSPLAYGYTFGSGTRLTVV.

The CDR3 DNA reads as TGTGCCAGCAGACGGGACAGGGAGAACACTGAAGCTTTCTTT. It yields the protein CASRRDRENTEAFF. This chain links TRBV27 with TRBJ1-1; 9 nucleotides match TRBD1. This CDR3 comprises 14 residues. Looked up from germline, CDR1 is MNHEY and CDR2 is SMNVEV (reference sequence). V shed 6 bases and J 1 base; nucleotides not matched to a gene: 3.

The chain couples TRBV24-1 to TRBJ2-5; TRBD1 matches at 7 bases. Per germline, CDR1 KGHDR and CDR2 SFDVKD. The length of the CDR3 is 14 residues. Germline trimming cut 4 bases from V and 7 bases from J; bases unmatched to any gene: 8. The CDR3 region has the DNA TGTGCCACCAGTGAATGGGACAGTCCATGGACCCAGTACTTC. Its protein product is CATSEWDSPWTQYF.

V usage is TRBV9 and J usage is TRBJ2-1; 7 bases line up with TRBD2. CDR1 is SGDLS, CDR2 YYNGEE, per germline. The trim removed 2 bases at V and 9 bases at J, leaving 11 bases unmatched. This CDR3 contains 15 residues. DNA for the CDR3: TGTGCCAGCAGCGTCCTTACGGCGGGAGCGGGTGAGCAGTTCTTC. Amino acid sequence: CASSVLTAGAGEQFF.

This clone was recorded only once. The V call is TRBV9, the J call TRBJ2-1; 10 bases are a match to TRBD2. Germline CDR1 SGDLS, CDR2 YYNGEE. This CDR3 is 15 amino acids long. V gave up 0 bases and J gave up 10 bases; unmatched junction bases: 7. CDR3 sequence: CASSVAASGRGEQFF. CDR3 in DNA: TGTGCCAGCAGCGTAGCGGCTAGCGGGAGAGGAGAGCAGTTCTTC.

The chain joins TRBV15 to TRBJ1-5, with D maybe TRBD1 (6 bases). The germline V gene has CDR1 LNHNV and CDR2 YYDKDF (reference sequence). There are 14 residues in the CDR3. Trimming shortened V by 2 bases and J by 2 bases, and 7 bases separated the two germline ends. CDR3 amino acids: CATSRPGGNQPQHF. The CDR3 region has the DNA TGTGCCACCAGCAGACCAGGGGGCAATCAGCCCCAGCATTTT.

In its sample, this clone was seen a few times. This sequence joins TRBV15 and TRBJ2-3, with 14 bases fitting TRBD2. Germline V gives CDR1 LNHNV, CDR2 YYDKDF (reference sequence). The CDR3 runs to 16 residues. The V segment lost 4 bases and the J segment 7 bases; nucleotides outside the gene matches: 7. The CDR3 spells CATSNRLAGGRYTQYF. In DNA form, the CDR3 reads TGTGCCACCAGCAACAGACTAGCGGGGGGGCGATATACGCAGTATTTT. Using reference TRBV15 and TRBJ2-3 for the parts outside the CDR3, the full variable domain is DAMVIQNPRYQVTQFGKPVTLSCSQTLNHNVMYWYQQKSSQAPKLLFHYYDKDFNNEADTPDNFQSRRPNTSFCFLDIRSPGLGDTAMYLCATSNRLAGGRYTQYFGPGTRLTVL.

As DNA, the CDR3 is TGTGCCATCAGTGAGTCGCGCGGGGGCGGTGGCACAGATACGCAGTATTTT. This translates into CAISESRGGGGTDTQYF. The chain employs TRBV10-3 and TRBJ2-3; the D gene is possibly TRBD2 (7 bases). V lost 0 bases to trimming and J lost 1 base, with 14 bases between them. CDR1 is ENHRY and CDR2 is SYGVKD in the germline V gene. The CDR3 length is 17 residues.

The V call is TRBV10-3, the J call TRBJ1-4, with 7 bases aligning to TRBD1. The length of the CDR3 is 14 residues. Germline V CDR1 and CDR2: ENHRY, SYGVKD. V trimming: 0 bases; J trimming: 10 bases; junction bases outside the gene matches: 5. CDR3: CAISESGQMAKLFF. The CDR3 bases are TGTGCCATCAGTGAGTCGGGACAGATGGCAAAACTGTTTTTT.

V and J are TRBV5-4 and TRBJ1-3; 7 bases are a match to TRBD1. The germline V gene encodes CDR1 SGHNT and CDR2 YYREEE (reference sequence). Losses at the gene ends were 5 bases for V and 4 bases for J; bases not matched to a gene: 6. This CDR3 has 14 amino acids. The CDR3 nucleotides are TGTGCCAGCAGGGAGGGGACAGCGGGAAACACCATATATTTT. Translating gives CASREGTAGNTIYF. The full variable domain, with the rest looked up from reference TRBV5-4 and TRBJ1-3, is ETGVTQSPTHLIKTRGQQVTLRCSSQSGHNTVSWYQQALGQGPQFIFQYYREEENGRGNFPPRFSGLQFPNYSSELNVNALELDDSALYLCASREGTAGNTIYFGEGSWLTVV.

The chain carries TRBV3-1 (or the pseudogene TRBV3-2) and TRBJ1-1; TRBD1 agrees at 9 bases. Trimming took 0 bases from V and 5 from J; bases not matched to a gene: 7. Germline V CDR1 and CDR2: LGHDT, YNNKEL (reference sequence). The CDR3 runs 16 residues. The CDR3 loop reads CASSQDRGTGTTEAFF. The CDR3 nucleotides read TGTGCCAGCAGCCAAGATCGGGGGACAGGGACGACTGAAGCTTTCTTT.

This sequence joins TRBV5-6 and TRBJ2-2, with TRBD1 identical over 7 bases. The germline gives CDR1 SGHDT, CDR2 YYEEEE. With 4 bases clipped from V and 4 bases from J, the junction kept 7 bases outside the gene matches. This CDR3 is 15 amino acids long. DNA for the CDR3: TGTGCCAGCAGCCTAATAGCAGGGGGCACCGGGGAGCTGTTTTTT. Translating it yields CASSLIAGGTGELFF. Complete variable domain (other parts from reference TRBV5-6 and TRBJ2-2): DAGVTQSPTHLIKTRGQQVTLRCSPKSGHDTVSWYQQALGQGPQFIFQYYEEEERQRGNFPDRFSGHQFPNYSSELNVNALLLGDSALYLCASSLIAGGTGELFFGEGSRLTVL.

The V and J genes are TRBV28 and TRBJ1-6; D remains ambiguous. Germline V gene data show CDR1 as MDHEN and CDR2 as SYDVKM. Between the trimmed V and J ends, which lost 3 bases and 0 bases, there was a span of 3 bases. The CDR3 length is 14 residues. The CDR3 spells CASSLSSYNSPLHF. CDR3 DNA sequence: TGTGCCAGCAGTTTGAGCTCCTATAATTCACCCCTCCACTTT.

The rearrangement uses TRBV30 and TRBJ1-6; unclear D gene. Deletions cut 0 bases from V and 7 bases from J, with 13 bases between. The germline V gene has CDR1 GTSNPN and CDR2 SVGIG (reference sequence). This CDR3 has 15 residues. The CDR3 region has the DNA TGTGCCTGGAGTGTAAGCCGGGAGCCAAATTCACCCCTCCACTTT. This translates into CAWSVSREPNSPLHF. The entire variable domain, with the rest obtained from reference TRBV30 and TRBJ1-6, is as follows: SQTIHQWPATLVQPVGSPLSLECTVEGTSNPNLYWYRQAAGRGLQLLFYSVGIGQISSEVPQNLSASRPQDRQFILSSKKLLLSDSGFYLCAWSVSREPNSPLHFGNGTRLTVT.

The chain has TRBV15 and TRBJ1-2; 7 bases map to TRBD1. This CDR3 spans 13 amino acids. V was clipped by 6 bases and J by 3 bases; unmatched bases: 4. CDR1 LNHNV and CDR2 YYDKDF come from the germline V gene (reference sequence). The CDR3 DNA follows: TGTGCCACCAGTACCGGGACAGACTATGGCTACACCTTC. Translation gives CATSTGTDYGYTF.

This clone was detected a few times. The chain employs TRBV30 and TRBJ1-6; 8 bases match TRBD1. Germline V gene sequence: CDR1 GTSNPN, CDR2 SVGIG (reference sequence). This CDR3 has 14 residues. The J segment lost 15 bases and the V segment lost 3 bases, leaving 13 bases of the junction unmatched. As DNA, the CDR3 is TGTGCCTGGAGCCCCGGACAGGGAAGTTCGCACCTCCACTTT. Translating gives CAWSPGQGSSHLHF.

The rearrangement joins TRBV19 to TRBJ2-3; maybe TRBD2 (6 bases). Germline V gene sequence: CDR1 LNHDA, CDR2 SQIVND (reference sequence). V lost 5 bases, J lost 2 bases, and 17 bases lay in between. This CDR3 region has 16 residues. Here the CDR3 DNA reads TGTGCCAGTAGTCTCGACCGTGGGAGGTACACAGATACGCAGTATTTT. Its translation: CASSLDRGRYTDTQYF.

V and J are TRBV12-5 and TRBJ2-1, with TRBD2 as a possible D gene (10 bases). Germline-derived CDR1 and CDR2 are LGHNT and FRNRAP. The CDR3 covers 20 residues. The germline V and J ends were trimmed by 6 bases and 7 bases, with 34 bases remaining between them. CDR3 nucleotide sequence: TGTGCTAGTGGCCCAGAGGGACAGGGAAAGGTAGCGGGAGGAATAAATGAGCAGTTCTTC. It is translated as CASGPEGQGKVAGGINEQFF.

The rearrangement uses TRBV18 and TRBJ2-5; 8 bases are shared with TRBD2. This CDR3 is 15 amino acids long. Trimming removed 1 base from V and 2 bases from J; junction bases left unmatched: 3. From germline, CDR1 is KGHSH and CDR2 LQKENI. The CDR3 DNA reads TGTGCCAGCTCACCACTACTAGCGGATCAAGAGACCCAGTACTTC. Protein product: CASSPLLADQETQYF.

This clone was observed a single time. V and J are TRBV2 and TRBJ2-2; the match to TRBD1 covers 8 bases. The CDR3 length is 15 residues. The germline V gene has CDR1 SNHLY and CDR2 FYNNEI. V was clipped by 5 bases and J by 4 bases; unmatched bases: 6. CDR3 in DNA: TGTGCCAGCAGTCCGGGGACAGGATTCACCGGGGAGCTGTTTTTT. The encoded protein is CASSPGTGFTGELFF. Variable domain in full (rest from reference TRBV2 and TRBJ2-2): EPEVTQTPSHQVTQMGQEVILRCVPISNHLYFYWYRQILGQKVEFLVSFYNNEISEKSEIFDDQFSVERPDGSNFTLKIRSTKLEDSAMYFCASSPGTGFTGELFFGEGSRLTVL.

The V and J genes are TRBV3-1 (or the pseudogene TRBV3-2) and TRBJ2-1; 8 nucleotides agree with TRBD1. V trimming: 6 bases; J trimming: 10 bases; junction bases outside the gene matches: 14. The CDR3 covers 15 residues. CDR1 and CDR2 (germline): LGHDT, YNNKEL (reference sequence). The CDR3 nucleotides are TGTGCCAGCAGTCTAACGGCACAGGGGGTATGGGAGCAGTTCTTC. Translation gives CASSLTAQGVWEQFF.

For the CDR3, the DNA is TGTGCCAGCAGTTCATACTCTGGGAGGGCCACTGAAGCTTTCTTT. Translation gives CASSSYSGRATEAFF. The gene calls are TRBV27 and TRBJ1-1; D remains ambiguous. The V gene's germline CDR1 is MNHEY and CDR2 SMNVEV (reference sequence). The length of the CDR3 is 15 residues. The V gene lost 4 bases and the J gene lost 4 bases, with 16 bases spanning the gap.

As regards this clone: Other nucleotide sequences in the sample specify the same CDR3. This chain connects TRBV7-6 to TRBJ2-3, with D tentatively TRBD1 (5 bases). The CDR3 contains 13 residues. Germline-derived CDR1 and CDR2 are SGHVS and FNYEAQ. The V end lost 1 base, the J end lost 4 bases, and 6 bases lay between the germline ends. The CDR3 region is CASSLEGADTQYF. Here the CDR3 DNA reads TGTGCCAGCAGCTTAGAAGGGGCAGATACGCAGTATTTT.

The chain joins TRBV5-1 to TRBJ2-7; no reliable D call. Germline V gene lookup returns CDR1 SGHRS and CDR2 YFSETQ. V was trimmed by 0 bases and J by 3 bases, leaving 10 bases between them. The CDR3 is made up of 14 amino acids. The CDR3 reads CASSLVGQVYEQYF. The CDR3 DNA reads TGCGCCAGCAGCTTGGTAGGTCAGGTCTACGAGCAGTACTTC.

The chain has TRBV13 and TRBJ1-5, with no clear D. The CDR3 runs to 14 residues. Per the germline V gene, CDR1 is PRHDT and CDR2 is FYEKMQ (reference sequence). The V gene lost 4 bases and the J gene lost 9 bases, with 16 bases spanning the gap. CDR3 in DNA: TGTGCCAGCAGCTCATGGAGGGAAAAGAGGCCCCAGCATTTT. Its protein is CASSSWREKRPQHF.